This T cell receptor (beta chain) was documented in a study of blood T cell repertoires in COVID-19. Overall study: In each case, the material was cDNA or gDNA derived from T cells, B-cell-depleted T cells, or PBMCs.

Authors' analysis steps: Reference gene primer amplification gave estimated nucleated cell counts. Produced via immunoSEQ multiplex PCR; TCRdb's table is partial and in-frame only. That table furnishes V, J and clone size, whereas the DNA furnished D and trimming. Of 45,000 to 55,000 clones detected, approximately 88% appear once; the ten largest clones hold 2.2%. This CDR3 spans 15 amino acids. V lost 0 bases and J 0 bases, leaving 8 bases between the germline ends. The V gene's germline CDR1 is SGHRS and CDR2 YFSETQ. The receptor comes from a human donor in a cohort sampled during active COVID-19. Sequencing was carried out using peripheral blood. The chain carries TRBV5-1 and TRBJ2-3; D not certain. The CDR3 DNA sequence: TGCGCCAGCAGCTTGGCAGCTAGTAGCACAGATACGCAGTATTTT. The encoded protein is CASSLAASSTDTQYF.